The 30 T cell receptor beta chains below were found in one sample sequenced in a study of blood T cell repertoires in COVID-19. The table came from immunoSEQ multiplex PCR; TCRdb's copy has only in-frame clones and leaves some out. The sample yields tens of thousands of clones, around 73% seen once. What was sequenced was peripheral blood. The receptors originated from a woman aged 55-69 years with acute or convalescent COVID-19.

This rearrangement joins TRBV25-1 to TRBJ1-3; weak D call: TRBD1 (5 bases). V shed 1 base and J shed 1 base, with 11 bases lying between them. Germline V gene lookup returns CDR1 MGHDK and CDR2 SYGVNS. The CDR3 consists of 16 residues. Written as DNA, the CDR3 is TGTGCCAGCAGTGAATGGGAGGGGTCGTCTGGAAACACCATATATTTT. Translated: CASSEWEGSSGNTIYF.

V usage is TRBV7-8 and J usage is TRBJ2-1; 9 positions agree with TRBD2. V lost 5 bases, J lost 13 bases, and 15 bases stayed unmatched. The CDR3 has 15 amino acids. Germline CDR1 SGHVS, CDR2 FQNEAQ. CDR3 sequence: CASSTRGGGGLNQFF. The CDR3 DNA reads TGTGCCAGCAGCACTAGAGGCGGGGGGGGACTCAACCAGTTCTTC. The full variable domain, rest sourced from reference TRBV7-8 and TRBJ2-1, is GAGVSQSPRYKVAKRGQDVALRCDPISGHVSLFWYQQALGQGPEFLTYFQNEAQLDKSGLPSDRFFAERPEGSVSTLKIQRTQQEDSAVYLCASSTRGGGGLNQFFGPGTRLTVL.

The chain recombines TRBV7-2 with TRBJ1-6; 9 bases fit TRBD1. Germline CDR1 and CDR2: SGHTA and FQGNSA. CDR3 length: 14 amino acids. V trimming: 6 bases; J trimming: 10 bases; junction bases outside the gene matches: 7. For the CDR3, the DNA is TGTGCCAGCAGAAGCGGGACAGGGCGGTCACCCCTCCACTTT. Amino acid sequence: CASRSGTGRSPLHF.

V and J are TRBV24-1 and TRBJ2-3; TRBD2 agrees at 8 bases. V was pared by 1 base and J by 5 bases, with 4 bases of the junction left unmatched. CDR3 length: 15 amino acids. Per germline, CDR1 KGHDR and CDR2 SFDVKD. CDR3 loop: CATSDLSGGEDTQYF. The CDR3 DNA follows: TGTGCCACCAGTGATTTATCCGGGGGGGAAGATACGCAGTATTTT.

The gene calls are TRBV12-3 or TRBV12-4 and TRBJ1-1, with D possibly matching TRBD1 (6 bases). Between the trimmed V and J ends, which lost 5 bases and 9 bases, there was a span of 13 bases. The CDR3 has 12 residues. The CDR3 DNA reads as TGTGCCAGCAGTCTCGGCGGACAGCAAGCTTTCTTT. Its protein is CASSLGGQQAFF.

The chain links TRBV24-1 to TRBJ2-5; TRBD2 aligns across 7 bases. From germline, CDR1 is KGHDR and CDR2 SFDVKD. V lost 7 bases to trimming and J lost 3 bases; unmatched junction nucleotides: 4. The CDR3 has 13 residues. This chain's CDR3 is CATRGAGEETQYF. In DNA, the CDR3 is TGTGCCACCAGGGGCGCGGGGGAAGAGACCCAGTACTTC.

The J gene is TRBJ2-2, the V gene TRBV11-2; 12 nucleotides align to TRBD2. Germline CDR1 reads SGHAT; CDR2 reads FQNNGV. CDR3 length equals 16 residues. The junction had 6 bases not matched to a gene; V was cut back by 4 bases and J by 6 bases. This CDR3 reads CASSSRLAGDPGELFF. CDR3 in DNA: TGTGCCAGCAGCTCACGACTAGCGGGGGACCCCGGGGAGCTGTTTTTT.

This chain connects TRBV4-1 to TRBJ2-7; the match to TRBD2 covers 8 bases. The CDR3 contains 17 residues. The J segment lost 0 bases and the V segment lost 0 bases, leaving 7 bases of the junction unmatched. CDR1 and CDR2 (germline): MGHRA, YSYEKL. For the CDR3, the DNA is TGCGCCAGCAGCCAAGATCGGGGGGGCTCGGGCTCCTACGAGCAGTACTTC. Protein: CASSQDRGGSGSYEQYF.

The chain links TRBV30 to TRBJ1-6; a possible D gene is TRBD1 (5 bases). Deletions cut 0 bases from V and 10 bases from J, with 22 bases between. The germline V gene encodes CDR1 GTSNPN and CDR2 SVGIG (reference sequence). The CDR3 runs 17 residues. The CDR3 loop is CAWSVRGTGSRVSPLHF. The CDR3 region has the DNA TGTGCCTGGAGTGTACGCGGGACGGGGAGCCGGGTGTCACCCCTCCACTTT.

This clone has just one count. The chain employs TRBV7-9 and TRBJ2-2; the D is unclear. CDR3 length: 13 residues. Germline loops: CDR1 SEHNR, CDR2 FQNEAQ (reference sequence). V was shortened by 5 bases and J by 4 bases, with 8 bases between the two germline ends. The CDR3 region is CASSRSSTGELFF. The CDR3 DNA is TGTGCCAGCAGCCGATCTAGCACCGGGGAGCTGTTTTTT. The variable domain in full, completed from reference TRBV7-9 and TRBJ2-2, reads DTGVSQNPRHKITKRGQNVTFRCDPISEHNRLYWYRQTLGQGPEFLTYFQNEAQLEKSRLLSDRFSAERPKGSFSTLEIQRTEQGDSAMYLCASSRSSTGELFFGEGSRLTVL.

The gene calls are TRBV13 and TRBJ2-2; D may be TRBD1 (6 bases). CDR3 length: 17 residues. Germline V gene lookup returns CDR1 PRHDT and CDR2 FYEKMQ (reference sequence). V lost 4 bases and J 0 bases, leaving 15 bases between the germline ends. The CDR3 sequence: CASSWSLYRANTGELFF. In DNA, the CDR3 is TGTGCCAGCAGCTGGTCCCTCTACAGGGCGAACACCGGGGAGCTGTTTTTT.

The CDR3 reads CASSVSDYGYTF. CDR3 nucleotides: TGTGCCAGCAGTGTGTCGGACTATGGCTACACCTTC. This chain connects TRBV2 to TRBJ1-2; no firm D call. The CDR3 has 12 residues. V shed 4 bases and J shed 3 bases, with 6 bases lying between them. From germline, CDR1 is SNHLY and CDR2 FYNNEI.

The chain links TRBV18 to TRBJ1-1; no firm D call. The V gene lost 3 bases and the J gene lost 2 bases, with 16 bases spanning the gap. The germline V gene encodes CDR1 KGHSH and CDR2 LQKENI. The CDR3 has 16 amino acids. The CDR3 is CASSPADGGLNTEAFF. CDR3 coding DNA: TGTGCCAGCTCACCGGCTGATGGAGGGCTAAACACTGAAGCTTTCTTT.

This clone has only one observation. This chain joins TRBV24-1 and TRBJ1-5, with D unclear. V dropped 3 bases and J dropped 7 bases, with 12 bases sitting between them. This CDR3 is 14 amino acids long. Looked up from germline, CDR1 is KGHDR and CDR2 is SFDVKD. CDR3 bases: TGTGCCACCAGTGATCCCGGAGAGGTCCAGCCCCAGCATTTT. Amino acids: CATSDPGEVQPQHF.

V gene TRBV16 combines with J gene TRBJ1-4; possible D gene TRBD1, 5 bases. Trimming stripped 2 bases from V and 5 bases from J, with 9 bases between. The germline V gene encodes CDR1 KGHSY and CDR2 FQNENV. This CDR3 has 14 amino acids. CDR3 DNA: TGTGCCAGCAGCCAACAACGGACAAATGAAAAACTGTTTTTT. Translated: CASSQQRTNEKLFF. Full variable domain (missing parts from reference TRBV16 and TRBJ1-4): GEEVAQTPKHLVRGEGQKAKLYCAPIKGHSYVFWYQQVLKNEFKFLISFQNENVFDETGMPKERFSAKCLPNSPCSLEIQATKLEDSAVYFCASSQQRTNEKLFFGSGTQLSVL.

The chain couples TRBV7-9 to TRBJ1-1, with D maybe TRBD1 (5 bases). The V and J ends lost 4 bases and 3 bases respectively, with 6 bases between them. Germline CDR1 is SEHNR and CDR2 is FQNEAQ (reference sequence). The CDR3 covers 12 residues. The CDR3 protein is CASSSRDTEAFF. In DNA form, the CDR3 reads TGTGCCAGCAGCTCCAGGGACACTGAAGCTTTCTTT.

This clone has a single count. This sequence joins TRBV5-1 and TRBJ1-6; TRBD1 might be the D (6 bases). Germline V gene sequence: CDR1 SGHRS, CDR2 YFSETQ. There are 15 residues in the CDR3. V was shortened by 2 bases and J by 7 bases, with 13 bases between the two germline ends. The CDR3 nucleotides read TGCGCCAGCAGCTTCGGGGGGGCCGAGAATTCACCCCTCCACTTT. Residues: CASSFGGAENSPLHF.

This sequence joins TRBV7-9 and TRBJ2-2; 8 bases map to TRBD2. V lost 6 bases and J lost 7; bases outside the gene matches: 13. Germline V gene lookup returns CDR1 SEHNR and CDR2 FQNEAQ (reference sequence). This CDR3 spans 16 amino acids. In DNA, the CDR3 is TGTGCCAGCAGTCCCTCTCGCGCGGGGGGAATCGGGGAGCTGTTTTTT. Encoded protein: CASSPSRAGGIGELFF.

This clone was picked up one time. The J gene is TRBJ2-3, the V gene TRBV27, with 12 positions matching TRBD2. In germline, CDR1 is MNHEY, CDR2 SMNVEV (reference sequence). V lost 5 bases, J lost 4 bases, and 4 bases stayed unmatched. The CDR3 extends over 15 amino acids. The CDR3 DNA reads TGTGCCAGCAGTACACTAGCGGGGGGCCCAGATACGCAGTATTTT. Amino acids: CASSTLAGGPDTQYF.

This sequence joins TRBV10-3 and TRBJ1-1; 12 nucleotides line up with TRBD1. V was clipped by 10 bases and J by 0 bases; unmatched bases: 9. Germline V lookup: CDR1 ENHRY, CDR2 SYGVKD. This CDR3 has 16 residues. The CDR3 region is CATISGTGGMNTEAFF. DNA of the CDR3: TGTGCCACTATTTCCGGGACAGGGGGCATGAACACTGAAGCTTTCTTT.

The chain carries TRBV7-2 and TRBJ2-3; TRBD2 agrees at 15 bases. This CDR3 contains 17 residues. Germline V gives CDR1 SGHTA, CDR2 FQGNSA. Losses at the gene ends were 2 bases for V and 6 bases for J; bases not matched to a gene: 6. For the CDR3, the DNA is TGTGCCAGCAGCTTAACCGGGACTAGCGGGGGGAGGGATACGCAGTATTTT. Translation gives CASSLTGTSGGRDTQYF.

This clone was seen just once. This chain links TRBV4-1 with TRBJ2-6; maybe TRBD1 (8 bases). Trimming stripped 2 bases from V and 0 bases from J, with 14 bases between. Germline values: CDR1 MGHRA, CDR2 YSYEKL. The CDR3 has 18 residues. This chain's CDR3 is CASSQKQGGGSGANVLTF. The CDR3 coding sequence is TGCGCCAGCAGCCAAAAACAGGGGGGGGGCTCTGGGGCCAACGTCCTGACTTTC.

This clone has a handful of counts. The rearrangement uses TRBV12-3 or TRBV12-4 and TRBJ2-1; TRBD2 is a possible D gene (5 bases). V was clipped by 6 bases and J by 10 bases, with 7 bases between them. The CDR3 runs 10 residues. The CDR3 protein is CASSGNEQFF. Here the CDR3 DNA reads TGTGCCAGCAGCGGGAACGAGCAGTTCTTC.

V is TRBV24-1 and J is TRBJ2-1; 9 nucleotides align to TRBD2. V trimming: 3 bases; J trimming: 4 bases; junction bases outside the gene matches: 6. The CDR3 is 16 residues long. Germline loops: CDR1 KGHDR, CDR2 SFDVKD. CDR3 coding DNA: TGTGCCACCAGTGATCTACCGGGACTAGCTTACAATGAGCAGTTCTTC. This gives the protein CATSDLPGLAYNEQFF.

This clone came up a few times. CDR3 in DNA: TGTGCCAGCAGTGTCGGGGTTTATCAGCCCCAGCATTTT. Encoded protein: CASSVGVYQPQHF. The chain has TRBV2 and TRBJ1-5, with D hard to call. The CDR3 has 13 residues. CDR1 is SNHLY and CDR2 is FYNNEI in the germline V gene. Trimming removed 4 bases at V and 5 bases at J, with 9 bases between.

This chain joins TRBV7-8 and TRBJ1-1, with 8 nucleotides matching TRBD1. Per the germline V gene, CDR1 is SGHVS and CDR2 is FQNEAQ. V lost 8 bases, J lost 5 bases, and 7 bases stayed unmatched. This CDR3 region has 13 residues. CDR3 DNA: TGTGCCAGCGGAGAACAGGGGGGGACTGAAGCTTTCTTT. This gives the protein CASGEQGGTEAFF.

The V and J genes are TRBV2 and TRBJ1-5, with 11 bases fitting TRBD1. The ends lost 5 bases at V and 0 bases at J; junction bases unmatched: 6. The CDR3 totals 17 residues. Germline CDR1 and CDR2: SNHLY and FYNNEI. The CDR3 region is CASSYRTGGFSNQPQHF. The CDR3 bases are TGTGCCAGCAGTTATAGGACAGGGGGCTTTAGCAATCAGCCCCAGCATTTT.

V gene TRBV11-2 combines with J gene TRBJ2-7, with D unclear. Between the trimmed V and J ends, which lost 5 bases and 2 bases, there was a span of 13 bases. The CDR3 is made up of 14 amino acids. Germline V gene sequence: CDR1 SGHAT, CDR2 FQNNGV. The CDR3 DNA sequence: TGTGCCAGCAGCGAGCACGGTGGAGCCTACGAGCAGTACTTC. Protein: CASSEHGGAYEQYF.

This sequence joins TRBV5-1 and TRBJ1-5; 7 nucleotides align to TRBD1. In germline, CDR1 is SGHRS, CDR2 YFSETQ. CDR3 length: 14 residues. Losses at the gene ends were 4 bases for V and 3 bases for J; bases not matched to a gene: 4. CDR3 region: CASSEGASNQPQHF. CDR3 in DNA: TGCGCCAGCAGCGAGGGGGCCTCCAATCAGCCCCAGCATTTT.

This chain uses TRBV27 with TRBJ1-4, with no clear D. The CDR3 has 13 residues. Trimming shortened V by 2 bases and J by 8 bases, and 9 bases separated the two germline ends. Per germline, CDR1 MNHEY and CDR2 SMNVEV (reference sequence). This chain's CDR3 is CASSLAGVEKLFF. The DNA of the CDR3 is TGTGCCAGCAGTTTAGCCGGGGTCGAAAAACTGTTTTTT.